This TCR beta chain derives from a study of T-cell memory formation after mild COVID-19. Study-wide results and caveats: Contracting CD4+ clones lay largely in CM and EM, with CD8+ ones residing in EMRA.

Notes on this clonotype: Its antigen is still unknown.

TCRdb called the 5' RACE reads again in MiXCR, with one record for every CDR3 protein. The table records roughly 310,000 distinct CDR3 sequences, around 15% of them present only once. Looked up from germline, CDR1 is LNHNV and CDR2 is YYDKDF (reference sequence). This CDR3 is built from 15 residues. Trimming left V 0 bases short and J 6 bases short, with 15 bases between. The TCR sequence derives from a man aged 18 to 30 who had mild COVID-19 (a few samples of this study predate the infection). Cell type and time point are not known. Sequencing was carried out using PBMCs or a T cell subset sorted from them (not recorded which). The chain carries TRBV15 and TRBJ2-7; possible D gene TRBD1, 5 bases. The DNA for the CDR3 is TGTGCCACCAGCAGAGATCGCGGACATACCGGCGAGCAGTACTTC. Amino acids: CATSRDRGHTGEQYF.